This entry lists 23 T cell receptor beta chains sequenced from one sample in a study of vaccination effects on CD4 cells after COVID-19. Which antigens these TCRs recognize remains unknown. Peptide-pool stimulation followed by sequencing identified expanded antigen-specific CD4+ clonotypes in the ViraFEST assay. A 10-day culture period preceded the isolation of CD4+ T cells. Testing of the vaccine recipients showed negative nucleocapsid antibodies and no prior SARS-CoV-2 infection. This table comes from immunoSEQ multiplex PCR, and its TCRdb copy is limited to in-frame clones, with some not included. The table records about 71,000 clones, roughly 80% of them present only once. Sequencing used CD4+ T cells from PBMCs cultured with SARS-CoV-2 spike peptides, obtained before COVID-19 vaccination. The receptors stem from a human donor who received a COVID-19 vaccine.

J is TRBJ2-1 and V is TRBV28; 8 bases map to TRBD1. Germline CDR1 MDHEN, CDR2 SYDVKM. The junction had 8 bases not matched to a gene; V was cut back by 7 bases and J by 0 bases. The CDR3 has 16 amino acids. The CDR3 reads CASTGNRGSSYNEQFF. The CDR3, as DNA: TGTGCCAGCACCGGGAACAGGGGGAGCTCCTACAATGAGCAGTTCTTC. The whole variable domain, remainder taken from reference TRBV28 and TRBJ2-1, is DVKVTQSSRYLVKRTGEKVFLECVQDMDHENMFWYRQDPGLGLRLIYFSYDVKMKEKGDIPEGYSVSREKKERFSLILESASTNQTSMYLCASTGNRGSSYNEQFFGPGTRLTVL.

This clone was seen just once. The J gene is TRBJ2-3, the V gene TRBV19; 8 nucleotides align to TRBD2. Unmatched junction bases numbered 9, after V lost 8 bases and J lost 5 bases. From germline, CDR1 is LNHDA and CDR2 SQIVND (reference sequence). This CDR3 is 14 amino acids long. The CDR3 here is CASLPRGGRDTQYF. The CDR3 coding sequence is TGTGCCAGTCTCCCTCGCGGGGGGAGAGATACGCAGTATTTT. The full variable domain, rest sourced from reference TRBV19 and TRBJ2-3, is DGGITQSPKYLFRKEGQNVTLSCEQNLNHDAMYWYRQDPGQGLRLIYYSQIVNDFQKGDIAEGYSVSREKKESFPLTVTSAQKNPTAFYLCASLPRGGRDTQYFGPGTRLTVL.

The CDR3 DNA sequence: TGCGCCAGCAGCCCGGTGGGGGGGGCCAACGTCCTGACTTTC. This encodes CASSPVGGANVLTF. This chain joins TRBV5-1 and TRBJ2-6; D is unresolved. CDR3 length equals 14 residues. Germline V gene data show CDR1 as SGHRS and CDR2 as YFSETQ. Trimming pared 4 bases from V and 4 bases from J, leaving 9 bases between.

J is TRBJ1-2 and V is TRBV7-8; a possible D gene is TRBD1 (5 bases). The germline V gene encodes CDR1 SGHVS and CDR2 FQNEAQ. V was clipped by 0 bases and J by 2 bases, with 25 bases between them. CDR3 size: 20 residues. CDR3 nucleotide sequence: TGTGCCAGCAGCTTAGCTCTCCCGGGGCAGGGACTAGGCTCAAACTATGGCTACACCTTC. Translated: CASSLALPGQGLGSNYGYTF. The full variable domain, rest sourced from reference TRBV7-8 and TRBJ1-2, is GAGVSQSPRYKVAKRGQDVALRCDPISGHVSLFWYQQALGQGPEFLTYFQNEAQLDKSGLPSDRFFAERPEGSVSTLKIQRTQQEDSAVYLCASSLALPGQGLGSNYGYTFGSGTRLTVV.

CDR3 residues: CASSYNQGTTYEQYV. The CDR3 nucleotides read TGTGCCAGCAGTTACAATCAGGGAACTACCTACGAGCAGTACGTC. This rearrangement joins TRBV6-6 to TRBJ2-7, with a tentative D call TRBD1 (5 bases). Germline lookup yields CDR1 MNHNY and CDR2 SVGAGI (reference sequence). The CDR3 covers 15 residues. The germline V and J ends were trimmed by 2 bases and 2 bases, with 13 bases remaining between them.

The table lists this clone with a few counts. This chain joins TRBV2 and TRBJ1-6; 7 bases align to TRBD1. The junction had 4 bases not matched to a gene; V was cut back by 6 bases and J by 5 bases. Germline CDR1 is SNHLY and CDR2 is FYNNEI. CDR3 length: 14 residues. The CDR3 is CASRGDSDNSPLHF. The DNA for the CDR3 is TGTGCCAGCAGAGGGGACAGTGATAATTCACCCCTCCACTTT.

The genes are TRBV29-1 and TRBJ2-5; no clear D gene. V was pared by 3 bases and J by 4 bases, with 9 bases between. Germline CDR1 and CDR2: SQVTM and ANQGSEA. The CDR3 spans 12 residues. CDR3 residues: CSVDPERETQYF. In DNA form, the CDR3 reads TGCAGCGTTGATCCAGAGCGAGAGACCCAGTACTTC.

The chain links TRBV5-5 to TRBJ2-2, with 8 bases that match TRBD1. This CDR3 region has 15 residues. Looked up from germline, CDR1 is SGHKS and CDR2 is YYEKEE (reference sequence). J gave up 3 bases and V 4 bases, and 5 bases lay outside the gene matches. The CDR3 protein is CASSRDRLDTGELFF. CDR3 coding DNA: TGTGCCAGCAGCCGGGACAGGTTAGACACCGGGGAGCTGTTTTTT. Together with reference TRBV5-5 and TRBJ2-2, the CDR3 gives the full variable domain: DAGVTQSPTHLIKTRGQQVTLRCSPISGHKSVSWYQQVLGQGPQFIFQYYEKEERGRGNFPDRFSARQFPNYSSELNVNALLLGDSALYLCASSRDRLDTGELFFGEGSRLTVL.

This chain links TRBV7-3 with TRBJ2-3; 10 nucleotides agree with TRBD2. CDR1 and CDR2 from the germline V gene are SGHTA and FQGTGA. J lost 3 bases, V lost 6 bases, and 9 bases had no gene match. This CDR3 is built from 16 residues. CDR3 loop: CASSPSSGGATDTQYF. The DNA of the CDR3 is TGTGCCAGCAGTCCTTCAAGCGGGGGGGCAACAGATACGCAGTATTTT.

V gene TRBV19 combines with J gene TRBJ1-2; TRBD1 matches 12 bases. V dropped 5 bases and J dropped 4; count of bases not matched to a gene: 8. The CDR3 spans 16 residues. Germline assignment: CDR1 LNHDA and CDR2 SQIVND (reference sequence). The CDR3 coding sequence is TGTGCCAGTAGTGCGGGACAGGGGGCAGTCGGCTATGGCTACACCTTC. It yields the protein CASSAGQGAVGYGYTF.

CDR3 residues: CASSLGFLHTGELFF. The CDR3 DNA reads as TGTGCCAGCAGCTTGGGTTTCTTGCACACCGGGGAGCTGTTTTTT. The rearrangement links TRBV5-6 to TRBJ2-2; D is uncertain. This CDR3 contains 15 residues. Germline V gene lookup returns CDR1 SGHDT and CDR2 YYEEEE. Trimming stripped 0 bases from V and 3 bases from J, with 9 bases between.

This chain uses TRBV5-6 with TRBJ2-7; unclear D gene. Germline-derived CDR1 and CDR2 are SGHDT and YYEEEE. V lost 1 base, J lost 1 base, and 9 bases lay in between. The CDR3 length is 14 residues. CDR3 in DNA: TGTGCCAGCAGCTTGTACTTTGGGTCCTACGAGCAGTACGTC. Amino acid sequence: CASSLYFGSYEQYV.

This chain joins TRBV28 and TRBJ2-7, with TRBD1 matching over 9 bases. The length of the CDR3 is 15 residues. Looked up from germline, CDR1 is MDHEN and CDR2 is SYDVKM. The V and J ends lost 4 bases and 3 bases, in that order; junction bases with no gene match: 7. For the CDR3, the DNA is TGTGCCAGCAGTTCCCCCGGGACAGGGTTCTACGAGCAGTACGTC. It specifies CASSSPGTGFYEQYV.

The genes are TRBV3-1 (or the pseudogene TRBV3-2) and TRBJ1-1, with D uncertain. CDR1 is LGHDT, CDR2 YNNKEL, per germline (reference sequence). The CDR3 has 13 residues. V was shortened by 3 bases and J by 9 bases, with 14 bases between the two germline ends. Here the CDR3 reads CASSHTREGKAFF. As DNA, the CDR3 is TGTGCCAGCAGCCATACTAGAGAAGGGAAAGCTTTCTTT.

The chain couples TRBV7-7 to TRBJ2-3; D gene uncertain. Germline loops: CDR1 SSHAT, CDR2 FNYEAQ (reference sequence). The length of the CDR3 is 16 residues. The ends were cut back, 1 base at V and 0 bases at J, with 11 bases in the middle. CDR3 region: CASSLGPATSTDTQYF. The CDR3 DNA sequence: TGTGCCAGCAGCTTAGGTCCGGCAACGAGCACAGATACGCAGTATTTT.

The chain has TRBV19 and TRBJ1-2; tentative D call: TRBD1 (6 bases). Germline CDR1 and CDR2: LNHDA and SQIVND (reference sequence). The length of the CDR3 is 14 residues. V dropped 3 bases and J dropped 3 bases, with 11 bases sitting between them. The CDR3 DNA is TGTGCCAGTAGTATCCCCGGGACATACTATGGCTACACCTTC. Amino acid sequence: CASSIPGTYYGYTF. The full variable domain, its missing parts supplied by reference TRBV19 and TRBJ1-2, is DGGITQSPKYLFRKEGQNVTLSCEQNLNHDAMYWYRQDPGQGLRLIYYSQIVNDFQKGDIAEGYSVSREKKESFPLTVTSAQKNPTAFYLCASSIPGTYYGYTFGSGTRLTVV.

J is TRBJ2-2 and V is TRBV3-1 (or the pseudogene TRBV3-2); 7 bases line up with TRBD1. V shed 4 bases and J 2 bases; nucleotides not matched to a gene: 10. The CDR3 sequence is 17 residues long. Germline V gene data show CDR1 as LGHDT and CDR2 as YNNKEL (reference sequence). The CDR3 coding sequence is TGTGCCAGCAGCCCGCGGGTGTACAGGGGAAACACCGGGGAGCTGTTTTTT. Protein sequence: CASSPRVYRGNTGELFF.

The V gene is TRBV5-1, the J gene TRBJ2-7; no reliable D call. Germline assignment: CDR1 SGHRS and CDR2 YFSETQ. This CDR3 region has 14 residues. Trimming pared 7 bases from V and 3 bases from J, leaving 17 bases between. DNA of the CDR3: TGCGCCAGCTCCGAAAGTCCTGGCGGCTACGAGCAGTACGTC. Protein product: CASSESPGGYEQYV.

The rearrangement uses TRBV3-1 (or the pseudogene TRBV3-2) and TRBJ2-2; no firm D call. This CDR3 is 12 amino acids long. Trimming removed 4 bases at V and 0 bases at J, with 0 bases between. Germline CDR1 and CDR2: LGHDT and YNNKEL (reference sequence). The CDR3 DNA follows: TGTGCCAGCAGCCCGAACACCGGGGAGCTGTTTTTT. Translation: CASSPNTGELFF.

CDR3 residues: CASSMKSGGATDTQYF. CDR3 coding DNA: TGTGCCAGTAGTATGAAAAGTGGGGGGGCCACAGATACGCAGTATTTT. V gene TRBV19 combines with J gene TRBJ2-3; D is perhaps TRBD2 (7 bases). CDR1 is LNHDA and CDR2 is SQIVND in the germline V gene (reference sequence). CDR3 length: 16 amino acids. Trimming removed 3 bases from V and 2 bases from J, with 15 bases in between.

The chain combines TRBV19 with TRBJ2-1; 8 bases agree with TRBD2. Germline values: CDR1 LNHDA, CDR2 SQIVND (reference sequence). This CDR3 region has 19 residues. The V segment lost 8 bases and the J segment 0 bases; nucleotides outside the gene matches: 18. CDR3: CASQDQLTSGRSSYNEQFF. In nucleotides, the CDR3 is TGTGCCAGTCAAGATCAATTAACTAGCGGACGGTCCTCCTACAATGAGCAGTTCTTC.

The sample holds a few counts of this clone. This chain connects TRBV5-5 to TRBJ2-1; D uncertain. V was pared by 0 bases and J by 4 bases, with 20 bases between. The germline V gene encodes CDR1 SGHKS and CDR2 YYEKEE (reference sequence). CDR3 length equals 18 residues. CDR3: CASSLVSSGSSPYNEQFF. The CDR3 DNA reads as TGTGCCAGCAGCTTGGTATCGTCGGGCTCGTCCCCTTACAATGAGCAGTTCTTC.

The chain employs TRBV10-3 and TRBJ1-6, with D possibly being TRBD1 (6 bases). CDR1 and CDR2 from the germline V gene are ENHRY and SYGVKD. This CDR3 region has 13 residues. V was trimmed by 6 bases and J by 9 bases, leaving 12 bases between them. CDR3 in amino acids: CAIRAGETSPLHF. CDR3 DNA: TGTGCCATCAGGGCAGGGGAGACTTCACCCCTCCACTTT.